The 27 T cell receptor beta chains listed next were all sequenced from one sample in a study of blood T cell repertoires in COVID-19. The repertoire was sequenced with immunoSEQ multiplex PCR; TCRdb's copy has only in-frame clones and lacks some. The sample lists 95,000 to 110,000 clones, approximately 80% seen once, with roughly 3.4% in the top ten. The sample was peripheral blood. Every receptor here comes from a woman older than 75 with active or convalescent COVID-19.

The rearrangement joins TRBV7-2 to TRBJ1-6, with D maybe TRBD1 (6 bases). Trimming cost V 3 bases and J 7 bases, with 10 bases left between them. The CDR3 is made up of 14 amino acids. Germline V gene sequence: CDR1 SGHTA, CDR2 FQGNSA. The CDR3 spells CASSFAGANSPLHF. CDR3 sequence (DNA): TGTGCCAGCAGCTTTGCAGGGGCAAATTCACCCCTCCACTTT.

The chain joins TRBV6-2 or TRBV6-3 to TRBJ1-5, with D perhaps TRBD1 (5 bases). From germline, CDR1 is MNHEY and CDR2 SVGEGT. This CDR3 is built from 16 residues. V lost 5 bases and J 6 bases, leaving 20 bases between the germline ends. In nucleotides, the CDR3 is TGTGCCAGCAGTCCCCTTTTGACAGCGAAGAGTCAGCCCCAGCATTTT. Its protein product is CASSPLLTAKSQPQHF.

The chain uses TRBV9 and TRBJ1-2; 7 nucleotides align to TRBD1. CDR3 length: 13 amino acids. Losses at the gene ends were 2 bases for V and 2 bases for J; bases not matched to a gene: 0. CDR1 SGDLS and CDR2 YYNGEE come from the germline V gene. For the CDR3, the DNA is TGTGCCAGCAGCGTGACAGGGAACTATGGCTACACCTTC. It yields the protein CASSVTGNYGYTF.

The J gene is TRBJ1-4, the V gene TRBV11-2, with D perhaps matching TRBD1 (6 bases). V gave up 1 base and J gave up 0 bases, with 12 bases separating them. The length of the CDR3 is 17 residues. Germline assignment: CDR1 SGHAT and CDR2 FQNNGV. In DNA, the CDR3 is TGTGCCAGCAGCTTAGGGGGGCAAGGAGCAACTAATGAAAAACTGTTTTTT. It encodes CASSLGGQGATNEKLFF.

J is TRBJ1-2 and V is TRBV28; D perhaps matches TRBD1 (5 bases). The CDR3 spans 12 residues. Germline V CDR1 and CDR2: MDHEN, SYDVKM. V lost 4 bases, J lost 6 bases, and 9 bases lay in between. Here the CDR3 DNA reads TGTGCCAGCAGTTCCGAAGGGGATGGCTACACCTTC. As protein: CASSSEGDGYTF.

This chain joins TRBV2 and TRBJ2-1, with a tentative D call TRBD1 (6 bases). This CDR3 has 12 amino acids. V dropped 6 bases and J dropped 8 bases, with 11 bases sitting between them. CDR1 is SNHLY and CDR2 is FYNNEI in the germline V gene. CDR3 residues: CASRGTSHEQFF. In nucleotides, the CDR3 is TGTGCCAGCAGAGGGACATCCCATGAGCAGTTCTTC.

The J gene is TRBJ1-1, the V gene TRBV5-1; unclear D gene. CDR1 and CDR2 (germline): SGHRS, YFSETQ. V was shortened by 5 bases and J by 2 bases, with 10 bases between the two germline ends. CDR3 length: 13 residues. As DNA, the CDR3 is TGCGCCAGCAGGCCAACAGAAAACACTGAAGCTTTCTTT. Translating gives CASRPTENTEAFF.

J is TRBJ2-2 and V is TRBV19; D remains unclear. Trimming took 5 bases from V and 4 from J, leaving 2 bases between them. The CDR3 totals 11 residues. Germline V CDR1 and CDR2: LNHDA, SQIVND (reference sequence). The DNA for the CDR3 is TGTGCCAGTAGTCTCACCGGGGAGCTGTTTTTT. It translates to CASSLTGELFF.

This chain links TRBV6-6 with TRBJ2-3; 14 nucleotides match TRBD2. J gave up 5 bases and V 6 bases, and 19 bases lay outside the gene matches. The CDR3 is made up of 20 amino acids. CDR1 and CDR2 from the germline V gene are MNHNY and SVGAGI (reference sequence). The CDR3 region has the DNA TGTGCCAGCAGCTTCCGAGGACTAGCGGGGGGTTCTAAATACGGAGATACGCAGTATTTT. Its translation: CASSFRGLAGGSKYGDTQYF.

J is TRBJ1-2 and V is TRBV28, with D perhaps TRBD1 (5 bases). Trimming took off 4 bases at V and 4 bases at J, with 13 bases between the two ends. Germline values: CDR1 MDHEN, CDR2 SYDVKM. The CDR3 loop spans 14 amino acids. In DNA form, the CDR3 reads TGTGCCAGCAGTTCATCGGGGGGAGGCTATGGCTACACCTTC. This sequence encodes CASSSSGGGYGYTF.

The chain links TRBV27 to TRBJ1-6; 7 bases line up with TRBD1. This CDR3 comprises 13 residues. CDR1 is MNHEY and CDR2 is SMNVEV in the germline V gene (reference sequence). Trimming at V came to 6 bases and at J to 10 bases, leaving 6 bases not matched to a gene. The CDR3 here is CASRRDSYSPLHF. The DNA for the CDR3 is TGTGCCAGCAGACGGGACAGTTACTCACCCCTCCACTTT.

This rearrangement joins TRBV19 to TRBJ2-1, with D maybe TRBD2 (5 bases). V was shortened by 4 bases and J by 6 bases, with 22 bases between the two germline ends. This CDR3 has 17 amino acids. Germline CDR1 LNHDA, CDR2 SQIVND (reference sequence). The CDR3 is CASSSGASYGLRNEQFF. The CDR3 nucleotides are TGTGCCAGTAGTAGTGGTGCTAGCTACGGCCTCCGCAATGAGCAGTTCTTC.

This clone was recorded a few times. V is TRBV6-1 and J is TRBJ2-6; TRBD1 agrees at 7 bases. Germline CDR1 reads MNHNS; CDR2 reads SASEGT. The CDR3 totals 18 residues. J lost 3 bases, V lost 3 bases, and 11 bases had no gene match. CDR3 bases: TGTGCCAGCAGTGATGCCGGCAGGGGGTCGGTTGGGGCCAACGTCCTGACTTTC. It specifies CASSDAGRGSVGANVLTF.

This sequence joins TRBV4-2 and TRBJ2-3, with TRBD1 as a possible D gene (6 bases). The CDR3 has 15 residues. V dropped 2 bases and J dropped 4 bases, with 13 bases sitting between them. CDR1 and CDR2 from the germline V gene are LGHNA and YNFKEQ. The CDR3 loop is CASSQRWQGPDTQYF. DNA of the CDR3: TGTGCCAGCAGCCAAAGGTGGCAGGGGCCAGATACGCAGTATTTT.

The chain uses TRBV27 and TRBJ1-5; D is unresolved. V was trimmed by 2 bases and J by 0 bases, leaving 5 bases between them. Per germline, CDR1 MNHEY and CDR2 SMNVEV (reference sequence). There are 14 residues in the CDR3. The DNA of the CDR3 is TGTGCCAGCAGTTTAGTAGATAGCAATCAGCCCCAGCATTTT. This gives the protein CASSLVDSNQPQHF.

The chain has TRBV19 and TRBJ1-6, with TRBD1 identical over 10 bases. Germline CDR1 is LNHDA and CDR2 is SQIVND (reference sequence). This CDR3 spans 14 amino acids. The V segment lost 7 bases and the J segment 7 bases; nucleotides outside the gene matches: 4. The CDR3 loop is CASKGTGVNSPLHF. CDR3 bases: TGTGCCAGTAAGGGGACAGGGGTAAATTCACCCCTCCACTTT. The whole variable domain, remainder taken from reference TRBV19 and TRBJ1-6, is DGGITQSPKYLFRKEGQNVTLSCEQNLNHDAMYWYRQDPGQGLRLIYYSQIVNDFQKGDIAEGYSVSREKKESFPLTVTSAQKNPTAFYLCASKGTGVNSPLHFGNGTRLTVT.

V usage is TRBV29-1 and J usage is TRBJ1-6; D unresolved. This CDR3 has 13 amino acids. The V end was cut by 5 bases, the J end by 5 bases, with 10 bases between. Per the germline V gene, CDR1 is SQVTM and CDR2 is ANQGSEA. CDR3: CSVKTTDNSPLHF. The CDR3 coding sequence is TGCAGCGTTAAGACAACCGATAATTCACCCCTCCACTTT.

The chain employs TRBV2 and TRBJ2-3; the match to TRBD1 covers 7 bases. The CDR3 length is 13 residues. In germline, CDR1 is SNHLY, CDR2 FYNNEI. Trimming cost V 5 bases and J 5 bases; bases outside gene matches: 4. The CDR3 nucleotides are TGTGCCAGCAGTTCGACAGGGCTAGATACGCAGTATTTT. Protein product: CASSSTGLDTQYF. Filled out from reference TRBV2 and TRBJ2-3, the complete variable domain reads EPEVTQTPSHQVTQMGQEVILRCVPISNHLYFYWYRQILGQKVEFLVSFYNNEISEKSEIFDDQFSVERPDGSNFTLKIRSTKLEDSAMYFCASSSTGLDTQYFGPGTRLTVL.

The V and J genes are TRBV30 and TRBJ2-7, with TRBD1 matching over 7 bases. Trimming at V came to 5 bases and at J to 3 bases, leaving 7 bases not matched to a gene. This CDR3 is built from 13 residues. Germline V lookup: CDR1 GTSNPN, CDR2 SVGIG (reference sequence). The CDR3 DNA is TGTGCCTGGGAAAGACAGGGAATCTACGAGCAGTACTTC. The encoded protein is CAWERQGIYEQYF.

The V call is TRBV11-3, the J call TRBJ1-5; no definite D call. Germline CDR1 SGHNT, CDR2 YENEEA. V lost 1 base and J lost 6, with 13 bases in between. The CDR3 runs to 15 residues. Here the CDR3 reads CASSLARQLTQPQHF. The DNA of the CDR3 is TGTGCCAGCAGCTTAGCGCGGCAGTTGACTCAGCCCCAGCATTTT.

This clone was counted a single time. The chain uses TRBV18 and TRBJ2-2, with D unclear. Germline-derived CDR1 and CDR2 are KGHSH and LQKENI. Trimming shortened V by 0 bases and J by 2 bases, and 10 bases separated the two germline ends. There are 16 residues in the CDR3. Written as DNA, the CDR3 is TGTGCCAGCTCACCACCAACGAGCCTTAACACCGGGGAGCTGTTTTTT. The encoded protein is CASSPPTSLNTGELFF.

The rearrangement joins TRBV29-1 to TRBJ1-1; D is ambiguous. The V gene's germline CDR1 is SQVTM and CDR2 ANQGSEA. V was pared by 5 bases and J by 1 base, with 11 bases between. CDR3 size: 13 residues. For the CDR3, the DNA is TGCAGCGTTCGGGCGGGATCGAACACTGAAGCTTTCTTT. This codes for CSVRAGSNTEAFF.

This clone has only one observation. The CDR3 DNA reads as TGTGCCAGCAGTTTATCCCGGGGTTATAATTCACCCCTCCACTTT. Its translation is CASSLSRGYNSPLHF. The chain combines TRBV27 with TRBJ1-6, with D unclear. Per germline, CDR1 MNHEY and CDR2 SMNVEV (reference sequence). V lost 0 bases and J 4 bases, leaving 7 bases between the germline ends. The CDR3 totals 15 residues.

The CDR3 sequence is CSASGLGQGYNGYTF. DNA of the CDR3: TGCAGTGCTAGTGGTTTGGGGCAGGGGTATAATGGCTACACCTTC. This chain uses TRBV20-1 with TRBJ1-2; weak D call: TRBD1 (6 bases). Trimming removed 3 bases at V and 6 bases at J, with 20 bases between. Germline CDR1 is DFQATT and CDR2 is SNEGSKA (reference sequence). The CDR3 runs 15 residues.

V is TRBV4-2 and J is TRBJ2-7; tentatively, D is TRBD1 (6 bases). Germline CDR1 LGHNA, CDR2 YNFKEQ. The CDR3 consists of 13 residues. V gave up 3 bases and J gave up 6 bases, with 12 bases separating them. CDR3 DNA sequence: TGTGCCAGCAGCCAGGCTACAGGGATCGAGCAGTACTTC. Amino acids: CASSQATGIEQYF.

This sequence joins TRBV5-6 and TRBJ2-1, with D possibly being TRBD2 (6 bases). This CDR3 contains 14 residues. CDR1 SGHDT and CDR2 YYEEEE come from the germline V gene. Trimming removed 4 bases at V and 5 bases at J, with 13 bases between. The CDR3, as DNA: TGTGCCAGCAGCCCTTTTAGCGGAAACAATGAGCAGTTCTTC. Translating it yields CASSPFSGNNEQFF.

The chain carries TRBV4-3 and TRBJ1-5; D might be TRBD1 (5 bases). This CDR3 is 15 amino acids long. Germline assignment: CDR1 LGHNA and CDR2 YSLEER. V was trimmed by 0 bases and J by 7 bases, leaving 13 bases between them. CDR3 DNA sequence: TGCGCCAGCAGCCAAGACAGGGTTAGTAACCAGCCCCAGCATTTT. Its protein is CASSQDRVSNQPQHF.